This T cell receptor (beta chain) was identified during a study of T cells in tuberculosis. The wider study: A South African cohort included IGRA-negative adolescents, latently infected IGRA-positive adolescents and adults with active tuberculosis. Study-level points and caveats: Cases with active tuberculosis were adults, while controls were adolescents. The TCR-beta difference was not significant; alpha differences partly reflected length.

V was shortened by 0 bases and J by 3 bases, with 12 bases between the two germline ends. From germline, CDR1 is SGHTA and CDR2 FQGNSA. This CDR3 region has 17 residues. About this clone itself: Its antigen remains unidentified.

Sequenced by immunoSEQ multiplex PCR; TCRdb stores in-frame clones only, minus some. The sample yields about 30,000 clones, roughly 89% seen once. This TCR derives from a donor aged 10-29 years with latent tuberculosis or without tuberculosis infection. The chain recombines TRBV7-2 with TRBJ2-6; no definite D call. The sequenced material came from PBMCs. CDR3 in amino acids: CASSLAALRGGANVLTF. The CDR3 coding sequence is TGTGCCAGCAGCTTAGCGGCGCTAAGAGGTGGGGCCAACGTCCTGACTTTC.